Listed below are T cell receptor beta chains from one sample, sequenced in a study of cytomegalovirus exposure and HLA in healthy donors. Assay: immunoSEQ multiplex PCR; the TCRdb copy retains only in-frame clones and omits some. The sample has about 98,000 clones, 81% seen once. Sequences were obtained from PBMCs. The receptor source for this set is a man aged 35 to 55 in good health and CMV-seronegative. Each CDR3 is given with its conserved first and last residue. The D gene is left open where the match is weak. The size of a clone is reported for some rows only, either as once, few or many, or as a class for expanded clones.

CDR3 protein,CDR3 DNA,clone size,J gene,D gene,V gene
CASSLGMDRIYF,TGTGCCAGCAGCTTGGGTATGGACAGGATATATTTT,few,TRBJ2-3,TRBD1,TRBV11-3
CASTPQVVANEQFF,TGTGCCAGCACTCCACAGGTGGTCGCCAATGAGCAGTTCTTC,.,TRBJ2-1,.,TRBV6-6
CASSLSGDLTDTQYF,TGCGCCAGCAGCTTAAGCGGGGATCTAACAGATACGCAGTATTTT,.,TRBJ2-3,TRBD2,TRBV5-1
CASSLGALSGGGGEQFF,TGCGCCAGCAGCTTGGGTGCGCTAAGCGGGGGAGGGGGTGAGCAGTTCTTC,.,TRBJ2-1,TRBD2,TRBV5-1
CASSGGSGTPTDTQYF,TGTGCCAGCAGCGGAGGAAGCGGGACCCCCACAGATACGCAGTATTTT,.,TRBJ2-3,TRBD2,TRBV7-8
CASSVEQAYNEQFF,TGTGCCAGCAGCGTAGAGCAGGCGTACAATGAGCAGTTCTTC,.,TRBJ2-1,.,TRBV9
CASSVDGATGRAFF,TGTGCCAGCAGCGTAGACGGGGCCACTGGGAGGGCTTTCTTT,.,TRBJ1-1,.,TRBV9
CASSSSGGYGYTF,TGTGCCAGCAGCTCCTCAGGGGGATATGGCTACACCTTC,.,TRBJ1-2,TRBD1,TRBV11-2
CAWNPGTASGTQYF,TGTGCCTGGAACCCCGGGACAGCTTCAGGGACCCAGTACTTC,.,TRBJ2-5,TRBD1,TRBV30
CASSPKTGGWDEQFF,TGCGCCAGCAGCCCGAAGACAGGGGGCTGGGATGAGCAGTTCTTC,.,TRBJ2-1,TRBD1,TRBV5-1
CACGASGANVLTF,TGTGCCTGCGGGGCCTCTGGGGCCAACGTCCTGACTTTC,few,TRBJ2-6,.,TRBV6-5
CASSLLRGASYEQYF,TGTGCCAGCAGTTTATTGCGGGGGGCATCCTACGAGCAGTACTTC,.,TRBJ2-7,TRBD2,TRBV27
CASSEAQSTGPQHF,TGTGCCAGCAGTGAAGCGCAATCCACGGGGCCCCAGCATTTT,.,TRBJ1-5,.,TRBV6-1
CSVSGLTNEKLFF,TGCAGCGTTTCAGGACTAACTAATGAAAAACTGTTTTTT,.,TRBJ1-4,.,TRBV29-1
CASSLSPFTGQGTYEQYF,TGTGCCAGCAGTTTATCCCCCTTTACGGGACAGGGAACCTACGAGCAGTACTTC,.,TRBJ2-7,TRBD1,TRBV27
CASSPGGTGRNTIYF,TGTGCCAGCAGCCCGGGAGGGACAGGGAGGAACACCATATATTTT,.,TRBJ1-3,TRBD1,TRBV5-6
CASSANQRRGYTF,TGTGCCAGCAGCGCCAACCAACGGCGGGGCTACACCTTC,.,TRBJ1-2,.,TRBV9
CAWARDALRGTEAFF,TGTGCCTGGGCCCGGGACGCTCTAAGGGGGACTGAAGCTTTCTTT,.,TRBJ1-1,.,TRBV30
CASSDLFGSPLHF,TGTGCCAGCAGTGACCTGTTCGGTTCACCCCTCCACTTT,.,TRBJ1-6,.,TRBV25-1
CASGQGYYEQYF,TGTGCCAGCGGACAGGGATACTACGAGCAGTACTTC,.,TRBJ2-7,TRBD1,TRBV11-2
CASSLRRQRHTDTQYF,TGTGCCAGCAGCTTACGTCGACAGAGGCACACAGATACGCAGTATTTT,.,TRBJ2-3,.,TRBV7-8
CASSPTGTGVYTIYF,TGTGCCAGCAGCCCTACCGGGACAGGGGTATACACCATATATTTT,.,TRBJ1-3,TRBD1,TRBV28
CASSWRPTSGDTQYF,TGTGCCAGCAGCTGGCGCCCCACAAGCGGAGATACGCAGTATTTT,.,TRBJ2-3,.,TRBV11-3
CASSKAGFYGYTF,TGTGCCAGCAGTAAAGCAGGATTCTATGGCTACACCTTC,.,TRBJ1-2,.,TRBV27
CASSAGTGILWTEAFF,TGTGCCAGCAGCGCGGGGACAGGGATCTTGTGGACTGAAGCTTTCTTT,few,TRBJ1-1,TRBD1,TRBV5-4
CASSEAPGVHPIGELFF,TGTGCCAGCAGTGAAGCCCCGGGGGTCCATCCCATCGGGGAGCTGTTTTTT,.,TRBJ2-2,.,TRBV6-1
CATSRAGTSYEQYF,TGTGCCACCAGCAGAGCGGGGACATCCTACGAGCAGTACTTC,once,TRBJ2-7,.,TRBV15
CASSVGSEPSTGELFF,TGTGCCAGCAGCGTAGGGTCCGAGCCGTCCACCGGGGAGCTGTTTTTT,few,TRBJ2-2,.,TRBV9
CASSRQGRQPQHF,TGTGCCAGCAGCAGACAGGGGAGACAGCCCCAGCATTTT,.,TRBJ1-5,TRBD1,TRBV6-5
CASRQPGTGGDEQYF,TGTGCCAGCAGACAACCCGGGACAGGGGGAGACGAGCAGTACTTC,.,TRBJ2-7,TRBD1,TRBV6-1
CASSVGLAPYEQYF,TGTGCCAGCAGCGTTGGACTAGCGCCCTACGAGCAGTACTTC,.,TRBJ2-7,TRBD2,TRBV9
CASTPGSRASGANVLTF,TGTGCCAGCACCCCCGGAAGCAGGGCCTCTGGGGCCAACGTCCTGACTTTC,.,TRBJ2-6,.,TRBV28
CASSPGTLTYEQYF,TGTGCCAGCAGCCCGGGGACACTCACCTACGAGCAGTACTTC,.,TRBJ2-7,.,TRBV5-6
CASRIEFLSSYEQYF,TGTGCCAGCAGGATAGAGTTTCTGAGCTCCTACGAGCAGTACTTC,once,TRBJ2-7,.,TRBV6-1
CASSYTTKLAKNIQYF,TGTGCCAGCAGTTACACGACAAAGTTAGCCAAAAACATTCAGTACTTC,.,TRBJ2-4,.,TRBV6-5
CASNTGANSPLHF,TGTGCCAGTAACACAGGGGCGAATTCACCCCTCCACTTT,once,TRBJ1-6,TRBD1,TRBV19
CASSPLGGYEQYF,TGTGCCAGCTCACCACTGGGAGGATACGAGCAGTACTTC,.,TRBJ2-7,.,TRBV18
CAWKQGYNSPLHF,TGTGCCTGGAAACAGGGGTATAATTCACCCCTCCACTTT,.,TRBJ1-6,TRBD1,TRBV30
CASSEFEYTEAFF,TGTGCCAGCAGTGAATTTGAGTACACTGAAGCTTTCTTT,once,TRBJ1-1,.,TRBV25-1
CASSIATGKARNTIYF,TGTGCCAGTAGTATTGCGACAGGGAAAGCTCGAAACACCATATATTTT,.,TRBJ1-3,TRBD1,TRBV19
CASSPFNEKLFF,TGTGCCAGCAGCCCCTTTAATGAAAAACTGTTTTTT,.,TRBJ1-4,.,TRBV7-9
CANTKQGSPSGANVLTF,TGTGCCAATACGAAACAGGGGTCCCCCTCTGGGGCCAACGTCCTGACTTTC,.,TRBJ2-6,TRBD1,TRBV2
CASNPRGGNTEAFF,TGTGCCAGCAATCCCCGAGGGGGCAACACTGAAGCTTTCTTT,.,TRBJ1-1,TRBD1,TRBV27
CASSLSQGSSYNEQFF,TGTGCCAGCAGCTTATCACAGGGGAGCTCCTACAATGAGCAGTTCTTC,.,TRBJ2-1,TRBD1,TRBV7-2
CASTPHNEQFF,TGTGCCAGCACTCCCCACAATGAGCAGTTCTTC,once,TRBJ2-1,.,TRBV9
CSVDRGFSSRSTDTQYF,TGCAGCGTTGATAGAGGGTTCTCGTCCAGGAGCACAGATACGCAGTATTTT,.,TRBJ2-3,.,TRBV29-1
CASSPRTGVFSPLHF,TGTGCCAGCAGTCCAAGGACAGGGGTCTTCTCACCCCTCCACTTT,.,TRBJ1-6,TRBD1,TRBV6-1